The source of this T cell receptor beta chain is a study of cytomegalovirus exposure and HLA in healthy donors. Study-wide results and caveats: Later analysis showed most CMV-associated TCR beta chains appearing HLA-restricted.

60 Vbeta and 13 Jbeta primers were used in PCR. Libraries were prepared by immunoSEQ multiplex PCR; TCRdb keeps only in-frame clonotypes and omits some of them. The sample comprises 100,000 to 150,000 clones, 77% of which are singletons, and more than 4% rests with the top ten. Worth noting for this clone: The antigen is undetermined.

The CDR3 is 17 residues long. CDR1 and CDR2 from the germline V gene are SGHDT and YYEEEE. The junction had 11 bases not matched to a gene; V was cut back by 4 bases and J by 1 base. The chain uses TRBV5-6 and TRBJ2-4, with 7 bases aligning to TRBD1. The receptor's source is a male donor in good health and CMV-seropositive. The sample taken for sequencing was PBMCs. The CDR3 DNA is TGTGCCAGCAGCCACCTAATGGGACAGCTCGCCAAAAACATTCAGTACTTC. Translating gives CASSHLMGQLAKNIQYF.